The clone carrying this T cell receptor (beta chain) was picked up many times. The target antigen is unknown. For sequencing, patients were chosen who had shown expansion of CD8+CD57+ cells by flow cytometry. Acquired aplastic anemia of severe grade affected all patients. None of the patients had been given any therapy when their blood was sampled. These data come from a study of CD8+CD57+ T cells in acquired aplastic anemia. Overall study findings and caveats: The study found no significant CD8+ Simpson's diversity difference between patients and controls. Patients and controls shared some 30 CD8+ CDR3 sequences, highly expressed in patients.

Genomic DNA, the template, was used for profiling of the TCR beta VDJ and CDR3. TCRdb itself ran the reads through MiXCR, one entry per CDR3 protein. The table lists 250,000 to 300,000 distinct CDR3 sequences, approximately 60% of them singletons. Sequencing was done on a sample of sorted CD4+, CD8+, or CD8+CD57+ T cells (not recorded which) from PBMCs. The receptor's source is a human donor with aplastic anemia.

CDR3 protein: CASSRTSRSNQPQHF. In DNA form, the CDR3 reads TGTGCCAGCAGCCGGACGAGTCGAAGCAATCAGCCCCAGCATTTT. V gene TRBV7-4 combines with J gene TRBJ1-5, with D unresolved. This CDR3 is built from 15 residues. V shed 5 bases and J shed 1 base, with 12 bases lying between them. Germline CDR1 and CDR2: SGHVT and SQSDAQ.